This T cell receptor beta chain was recovered during a study of T cells expressing NK-cell markers. About the study: All TCR beta repertoires analysed originated from sorted CD3+CD56+NKG2C+, CD3+CD56+NKG2C- and CD3+CD56-NKG2C+ T cells. Eight donors were sequenced, seven testing HCMV-seropositive and one testing seronegative. Whole-study findings and limits: There were a handful of donors in whom these clonotypes also led the CD3+CD56-NKG2C+ fraction.

Libraries used 5'RACE template switching adding universal primer site and UMIs. Each CDR3 protein gets one entry in TCRdb, which reprocessed the 5' RACE reads and gives no DNA. The sample includes about 400,000 distinct CDR3 sequences. Note on this clonotype: Its target is unknown.

The V gene's germline CDR1 is SQVTM and CDR2 ANQGSEA. CDR3 size: 12 residues. The V call is TRBV29-1, the J call TRBJ2-1; TCRdb's D call, TRBD2, is unchecked because there is no DNA. This TCR was sampled from a woman aged 45 to 65 in good health. Sequencing was performed on blood T cells: a sorted CD56 or NKG2C T cell subset, CD4+ or CD8+ T cells, or bulk PBMC T cells (not recorded which). CDR3 region: CSVEDREDEQFF.